A selection of T cell receptor beta chains follows, all from one sample in a study of tumor-infiltrating lymphocytes in primary liver carcinoma. TCRdb re-called the multiplex PCR reads through MiXCR, storing one row per CDR3 protein. The table includes around 330,000 distinct CDR3 sequences, 65% detected once. Specimen: peripheral blood. These receptors all stem from a man between 35 and 55 years old with primary liver carcinoma and hepatitis B virus infection. CDR3s include the opening cysteine and the closing phenylalanine or tryptophan. A D gene is named only where the DNA matches it firmly. Clone size is given for some rows only: seen once, a few or many times, or a class if the clone is expanded.

d_gene: NA; v_gene: TRBV6-2/TRBV6-3; j_gene: TRBJ2-1; abundance: many; CDR3nt: TGTGCCAGCCAAAGGCCTCATACACAGAAGCAGTTCTTC; CDR3aa: CASQRPHTQKQFF
d_gene: TRBD1; v_gene: TRBV12-3/TRBV12-4; j_gene: TRBJ2-2; abundance: NA; CDR3nt: TGTGCCAGCAGTCTACAGGGGCGTCCTCCGATCACCGGGGAGCTGTTTTTT; CDR3aa: CASSLQGRPPITGELFF
d_gene: NA; v_gene: TRBV29-1; j_gene: TRBJ2-7; abundance: NA; CDR3nt: TGCAGCGTACAGACAGGACTCTACGAGCAGTACTTC; CDR3aa: CSVQTGLYEQYF
d_gene: NA; v_gene: TRBV10-3; j_gene: TRBJ2-3; abundance: many; CDR3nt: TGTGCCACCCTGCGAACAGATACGCAGTATTTT; CDR3aa: CATLRTDTQYF
d_gene: NA; v_gene: TRBV7-9; j_gene: TRBJ2-5; abundance: few; CDR3nt: TGTGCCGACAGCCAGGAAGGGGAGACCCAGTACTTC; CDR3aa: CADSQEGETQYF
d_gene: TRBD2; v_gene: TRBV11-2; j_gene: TRBJ2-1; abundance: once; CDR3nt: TGTGCCAGCAGGCAAAGTAGCGGGAAGAGCTACAATGAGCGGTTCTTC; CDR3aa: CASRQSSGKSYNERFF
d_gene: NA; v_gene: TRBV6-1; j_gene: TRBJ1-5; abundance: many; CDR3nt: TGTGCCAGCAGTGGCCGGGGTCATCAGCCCCAGCATTTT; CDR3aa: CASSGRGHQPQHF
d_gene: NA; v_gene: TRBV5-1; j_gene: TRBJ2-3; abundance: once; CDR3nt: TGCGCCAGGAGCTTGGCCAAAAGCACAGATACGCAGTATTTT; CDR3aa: CARSLAKSTDTQYF
d_gene: NA; v_gene: TRBV29-1; j_gene: TRBJ2-5; abundance: NA; CDR3nt: TGCAGCGTTGCCGGGACCCAAGAGACCCTGTACTTC; CDR3aa: CSVAGTQETLYF
d_gene: NA; v_gene: TRBV5-1; j_gene: TRBJ2-7; abundance: NA; CDR3nt: TGCGCCAGCAGCTTGGCCACCGGGACACCAAACTACGAGCAGTACTTC; CDR3aa: CASSLATGTPNYEQYF
d_gene: TRBD1; v_gene: TRBV7-9; j_gene: TRBJ1-6; abundance: NA; CDR3nt: TGTACTAGCAGCTTAGACGCCAGGGGGAATTCACCCCTCCACTTT; CDR3aa: CTSSLDARGNSPLHF
d_gene: NA; v_gene: TRBV28; j_gene: TRBJ1-1; abundance: NA; CDR3nt: TGTGCCAGCAGTCTGGGGGGGGATTTTAGGACTGAAGCTTTCTTT; CDR3aa: CASSLGGDFRTEAFF
d_gene: NA; v_gene: TRBV29-1; j_gene: TRBJ1-2; abundance: NA; CDR3nt: TGCAGCGACAAGCCCAGGGGAAGGAACTGTGGCTACACCTTC; CDR3aa: CSDKPRGRNCGYTF
d_gene: NA; v_gene: TRBV30; j_gene: TRBJ2-5; abundance: once; CDR3nt: TGTGCCTGGAGTCCCCAGGAAGAGACCCAGTACTTC; CDR3aa: CAWSPQEETQYF
d_gene: NA; v_gene: TRBV11-2; j_gene: TRBJ2-7; abundance: NA; CDR3nt: TGTGCTAGCAGCTTGTCTAGCCTGGGGCATGAGCAGTACTTC; CDR3aa: CASSLSSLGHEQYF
d_gene: TRBD2; v_gene: TRBV5-1; j_gene: TRBJ2-3; abundance: few; CDR3nt: TGCGCCAGCAGTGACCAAAGGACTAGCGGGAGGACTGATACGCAGTATTTT; CDR3aa: CASSDQRTSGRTDTQYF
d_gene: TRBD1; v_gene: TRBV14; j_gene: TRBJ2-7; abundance: many; CDR3nt: TGTGCCAGCAGCCCCCGGACAGGGCGGAACGAGCAGTACTTC; CDR3aa: CASSPRTGRNEQYF
d_gene: TRBD1; v_gene: TRBV29-1; j_gene: TRBJ1-2; abundance: many; CDR3nt: TGCAGCGCAAGACAGGGACCCACTAACTATGGCTACACCTTC; CDR3aa: CSARQGPTNYGYTF
d_gene: TRBD2; v_gene: TRBV12-3/TRBV12-4; j_gene: TRBJ2-2; abundance: NA; CDR3nt: TGTGCCAGCAGAGCCGGGACTAGTCAAGTCTTGGAGCTGTTTTTT; CDR3aa: CASRAGTSQVLELFF
d_gene: NA; v_gene: TRBV7-3; j_gene: TRBJ1-1; abundance: NA; CDR3nt: TGTGCCAGCAGCTTAACCGGGGACCCCAACACTGAAGCTTTCTTT; CDR3aa: CASSLTGDPNTEAFF
d_gene: NA; v_gene: TRBV12-3/TRBV12-4; j_gene: TRBJ2-7; abundance: NA; CDR3nt: TGTGACAGCAGCCCGGCCGGGGGTGACTACGAGCAGTACTTC; CDR3aa: CDSSPAGGDYEQYF
d_gene: NA; v_gene: TRBV12-3/TRBV12-4; j_gene: TRBJ2-5; abundance: many; CDR3nt: TGTGCCAGCAGTTTAGCGGGCCCTGGAGAGACCCAGTACTTC; CDR3aa: CASSLAGPGETQYF
d_gene: NA; v_gene: TRBV9; j_gene: TRBJ2-3; abundance: few; CDR3nt: TGTGCCAGCAGCGTAGAGGGAGATACGCAGTATTTT; CDR3aa: CASSVEGDTQYF
d_gene: NA; v_gene: TRBV7-8; j_gene: TRBJ1-5; abundance: once; CDR3nt: TGTGCCAGGAGCTTAGTTGATAGCAATCAGCCCCAACATTTT; CDR3aa: CARSLVDSNQPQHF
d_gene: NA; v_gene: TRBV30; j_gene: TRBJ2-7; abundance: NA; CDR3nt: TGTGCCTGGAGTGTCGGGTCCTACGAGCAGTACTTC; CDR3aa: CAWSVGSYEQYF
d_gene: TRBD1; v_gene: TRBV5-1; j_gene: TRBJ2-2; abundance: NA; CDR3nt: TGCGCCAGCAGCCCCAACCGCGACAGGGCGAACACCGGGGAGCTGTTTTTT; CDR3aa: CASSPNRDRANTGELFF
d_gene: TRBD1; v_gene: TRBV4-2; j_gene: TRBJ2-1; abundance: NA; CDR3nt: TGTGCCAACAGCTGGACTTCGGGACAGCTAAACAATGAGCAGTTCTTC; CDR3aa: CANSWTSGQLNNEQFF
d_gene: NA; v_gene: TRBV5-1; j_gene: TRBJ2-7; abundance: NA; CDR3nt: TGCGCCAGCAGCCCCGGGGCCATGGGGCTCTACGAGCAGTACTTC; CDR3aa: CASSPGAMGLYEQYF
d_gene: NA; v_gene: TRBV6-5; j_gene: TRBJ2-6; abundance: many; CDR3nt: TGTGCCAGCAGTTTTCAAGCCACCTCTGGGGCCAACGTCCTGACTTTC; CDR3aa: CASSFQATSGANVLTF
d_gene: NA; v_gene: TRBV11-1; j_gene: TRBJ2-5; abundance: NA; CDR3nt: TGTGCCAACAGCTTAGAAAATCAAGAGACGCAGTACTTC; CDR3aa: CANSLENQETQYF
d_gene: NA; v_gene: TRBV12-3/TRBV12-4; j_gene: TRBJ1-2; abundance: NA; CDR3nt: TGTGCCAGCAGTTCCTGGGATAGGGGGGACTACAGCTTC; CDR3aa: CASSSWDRGDYSF
d_gene: TRBD2; v_gene: TRBV29-1; j_gene: TRBJ2-7; abundance: NA; CDR3nt: TGCAGCGTTGAATTAATGACCCGGGAGGGTTCCTACAAGCAGTACTTC; CDR3aa: CSVELMTREGSYKQYF
d_gene: NA; v_gene: TRBV2; j_gene: TRBJ2-7; abundance: NA; CDR3nt: TGTGCCAGCAGTGAAGAGGGGGGGGATTACGAGCAGTACTTC; CDR3aa: CASSEEGGDYEQYF
d_gene: NA; v_gene: TRBV4-3; j_gene: TRBJ2-7; abundance: NA; CDR3nt: TGTGCCAACAGCCAAGATCGGGCTACGTATTACGAGCAGTACTTC; CDR3aa: CANSQDRATYYEQYF
d_gene: TRBD2; v_gene: TRBV25-1; j_gene: TRBJ2-1; abundance: NA; CDR3nt: TGTGCCAGCAGGGGCCGGGACTACTACAATGAGCAGTTCTTC; CDR3aa: CASRGRDYYNEQFF
d_gene: NA; v_gene: TRBV6-2/TRBV6-3; j_gene: TRBJ2-1; abundance: once; CDR3nt: TGTGCCAGCAGGCGAGCGGGACATGGGGTATGCAATGAGCAGTTCTTC; CDR3aa: CASRRAGHGVCNEQFF
d_gene: NA; v_gene: TRBV7-9; j_gene: TRBJ2-1; abundance: NA; CDR3nt: TGTGCCAGCAGCGTAGCCGGCGGAGGGAAGCAGTTCTTC; CDR3aa: CASSVAGGGKQFF
d_gene: NA; v_gene: TRBV5-1; j_gene: TRBJ1-1; abundance: NA; CDR3nt: TGCGCCAGCAGCTTGAGTACGGGGGCGGGCACTGAAGCTTTCTTT; CDR3aa: CASSLSTGAGTEAFF